Sequencing of this TCR beta chain was carried out in a study of blood T cell repertoires in COVID-19. Background on the study: Samples taken during acute and convalescent COVID-19 were collected in the United States, Italy and Spain.

The length of the CDR3 is 15 residues. Germline V gene sequence: CDR1 MNHEY, CDR2 SMNVEV (reference sequence). J was trimmed by 3 bases and V by 8 bases; bases with no gene match: 13. Residents of about two dozen US areas, aged about 18 to 95 years, made up the participants. All recovered Cohort 3 donors got two negative PCRs, got clearance, or saw symptom resolution. Original analysis: Counts of nucleated cells, estimated from reference gene primer amplification, were obtained. Assay used: immunoSEQ multiplex PCR; TCRdb lists only in-frame clones, some missing. V, J and clone size are taken as reported in that table, and D and trimming were inferred from the DNA itself. The repertoire holds about 180,000 clones, with 86% as singletons.

The sequence came from a woman in her twenties or thirties who had recovered from COVID-19. Input material: PBMCs or T cells enriched from blood (not recorded which). The gene calls are TRBV27 and TRBJ2-7, with 7 nucleotides matching TRBD2. The DNA for the CDR3 is TGTGCCAGCGGCCCCTCTAGCGGTCGTGTCTACGAGCAGTACTTC. Encoded protein: CASGPSSGRVYEQYF.